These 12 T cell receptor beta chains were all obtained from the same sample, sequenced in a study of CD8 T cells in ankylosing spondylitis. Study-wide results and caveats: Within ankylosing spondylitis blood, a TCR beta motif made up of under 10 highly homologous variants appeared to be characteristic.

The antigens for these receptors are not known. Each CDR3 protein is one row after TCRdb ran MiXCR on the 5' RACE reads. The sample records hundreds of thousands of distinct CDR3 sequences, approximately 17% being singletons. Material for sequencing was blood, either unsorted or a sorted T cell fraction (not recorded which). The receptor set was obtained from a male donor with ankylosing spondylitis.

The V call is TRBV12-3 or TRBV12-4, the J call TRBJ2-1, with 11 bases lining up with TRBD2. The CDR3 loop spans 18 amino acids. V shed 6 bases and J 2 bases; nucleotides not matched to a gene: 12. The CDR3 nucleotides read TGTGCCAGCAGCCTCGCGAAGGGACTAGCGGAGACCTACAATGAGCAGTTCTTC. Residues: CASSLAKGLAETYNEQFF.

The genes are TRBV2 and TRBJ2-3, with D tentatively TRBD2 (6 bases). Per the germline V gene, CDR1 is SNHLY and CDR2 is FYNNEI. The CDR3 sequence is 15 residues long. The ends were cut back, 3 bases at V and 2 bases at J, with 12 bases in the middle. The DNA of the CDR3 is TGTGCCAGCAGTGATAGCGGTTACTTCACAGATACGCAGTATTTT. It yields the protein CASSDSGYFTDTQYF.

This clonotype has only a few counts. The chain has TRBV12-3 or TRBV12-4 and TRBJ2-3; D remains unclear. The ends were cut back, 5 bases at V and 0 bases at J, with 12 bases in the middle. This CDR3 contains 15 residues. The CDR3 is CASSPQSFSTDTQYF. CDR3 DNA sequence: TGTGCCAGCAGTCCCCAGAGCTTTAGCACAGATACGCAGTATTTT.

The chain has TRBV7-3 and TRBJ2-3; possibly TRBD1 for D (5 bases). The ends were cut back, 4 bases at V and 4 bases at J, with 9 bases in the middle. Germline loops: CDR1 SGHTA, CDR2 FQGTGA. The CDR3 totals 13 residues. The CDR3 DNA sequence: TGTGCCAGCAGCTCTCAAGGGGCAGATACGCAGTATTTT. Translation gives CASSSQGADTQYF.

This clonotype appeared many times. The CDR3, as DNA: TGCAGTGCTCAGCTAGCGGGAGGATCTGAGACCCAGTACTTC. The encoded protein is CSAQLAGGSETQYF. V gene TRBV20-1 combines with J gene TRBJ2-5, with TRBD2 matching 11 bases. Germline V gene sequence: CDR1 DFQATT, CDR2 SNEGSKA (reference sequence). CDR3 length equals 14 residues. V shed 5 bases and J 5 bases; nucleotides not matched to a gene: 7.

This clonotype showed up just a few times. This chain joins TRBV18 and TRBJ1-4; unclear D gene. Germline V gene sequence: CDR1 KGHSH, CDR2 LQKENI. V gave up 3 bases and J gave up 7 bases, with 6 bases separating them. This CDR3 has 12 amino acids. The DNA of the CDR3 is TGTGCCAGCTCACCTTCGGTTGAAAAACTGTTTTTT. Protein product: CASSPSVEKLFF.

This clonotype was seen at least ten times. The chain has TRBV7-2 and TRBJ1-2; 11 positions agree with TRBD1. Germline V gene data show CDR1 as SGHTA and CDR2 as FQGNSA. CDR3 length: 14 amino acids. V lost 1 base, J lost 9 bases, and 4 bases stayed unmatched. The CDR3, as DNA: TGTGCCAGCAGCTTAGGGAGGACAGGGGGCAGCTACACCTTC. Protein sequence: CASSLGRTGGSYTF.

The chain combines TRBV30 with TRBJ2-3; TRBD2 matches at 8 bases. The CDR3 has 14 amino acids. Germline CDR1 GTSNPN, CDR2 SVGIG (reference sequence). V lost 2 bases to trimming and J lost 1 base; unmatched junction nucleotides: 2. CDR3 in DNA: TGTGCCTGGAGTATGCGGGGGGGCACAGATACGCAGTATTTT. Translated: CAWSMRGGTDTQYF.

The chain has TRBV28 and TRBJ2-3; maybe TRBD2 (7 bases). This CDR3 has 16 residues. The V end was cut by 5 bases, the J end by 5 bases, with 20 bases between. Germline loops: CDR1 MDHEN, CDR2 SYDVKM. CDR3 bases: TGTGCCAGCAGTCCGACAAGATTAGGGGGGGGAGATACGCAGTATTTT. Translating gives CASSPTRLGGGDTQYF.

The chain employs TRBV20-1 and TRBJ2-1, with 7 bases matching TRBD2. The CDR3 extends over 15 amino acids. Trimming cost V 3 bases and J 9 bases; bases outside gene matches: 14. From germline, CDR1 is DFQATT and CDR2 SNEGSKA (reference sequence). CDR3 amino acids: CSARGTSARGGEQFF. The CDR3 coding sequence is TGCAGTGCTAGGGGTACTAGCGCAAGAGGTGGTGAGCAGTTCTTC.

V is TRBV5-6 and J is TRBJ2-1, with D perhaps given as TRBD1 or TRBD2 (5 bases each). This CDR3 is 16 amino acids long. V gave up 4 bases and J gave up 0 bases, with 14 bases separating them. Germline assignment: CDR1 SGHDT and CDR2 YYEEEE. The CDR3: CASSTGRSSSYNEQFF. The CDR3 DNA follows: TGTGCCAGCAGCACGGGACGGTCGAGCTCCTACAATGAGCAGTTCTTC. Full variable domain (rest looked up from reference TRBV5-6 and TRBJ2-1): DAGVTQSPTHLIKTRGQQVTLRCSPKSGHDTVSWYQQALGQGPQFIFQYYEEEERQRGNFPDRFSGHQFPNYSSELNVNALLLGDSALYLCASSTGRSSSYNEQFFGPGTRLTVL.

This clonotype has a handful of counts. CDR3 sequence: CASSLARAGGANVLTF. The CDR3, as DNA: TGTGCCAGCAGTTTGGCGCGGGCAGGTGGGGCCAACGTCCTGACTTTC. The gene calls are TRBV12-3 or TRBV12-4 and TRBJ2-6, with a possible D match to TRBD2 (5 bases). The CDR3 is 16 residues long. Trimming cost V 3 bases and J 3 bases, with 12 bases left between them.